Following are 8 T cell receptor beta chains from one sample sequenced in a study of T-cell reconstitution after alpha-beta-depleted transplantation in children. Preparation of the TCRbeta library involved a method that used unique molecular identifiers. TCRdb passed the PCR reads through MiXCR, listing each CDR3 protein once. Of 250,000 to 300,000 distinct CDR3 sequences in the sample, approximately 9.8% were seen once. The source material was PBMCs from the stem cell graft donor, sampled from the stem cell graft. The receptors stem from a human donor who donated a stem cell graft to a child with SCID.

The chain links TRBV19 to TRBJ2-6, with D unresolved. The germline gives CDR1 LNHDA, CDR2 SQIVND (reference sequence). This CDR3 region has 15 residues. V was shortened by 2 bases and J by 0 bases, with 5 bases between the two germline ends. The CDR3 sequence is CASSIKVSGANVLTF. For the CDR3, the DNA is TGTGCCAGTAGTATAAAAGTCTCTGGGGCCAACGTCCTGACTTTC. Combining the CDR3 with reference TRBV19 and TRBJ2-6 gives the whole variable domain DGGITQSPKYLFRKEGQNVTLSCEQNLNHDAMYWYRQDPGQGLRLIYYSQIVNDFQKGDIAEGYSVSREKKESFPLTVTSAQKNPTAFYLCASSIKVSGANVLTFGAGSRLTVL.

This clonotype was counted a few times. The chain's CDR3 is CASTSARTSLNEQFF. CDR3 nucleotides: TGCGCCAGCACCTCGGCGAGGACCTCCCTCAATGAGCAGTTCTTC. The genes are TRBV5-1 and TRBJ2-1; D remains unclear. This CDR3 comprises 15 residues. Trimming removed 6 bases from V and 6 bases from J, with 19 bases in between. Per germline, CDR1 SGHRS and CDR2 YFSETQ.

This clonotype occurred many times. The genes are TRBV3-1 and TRBJ1-2; tentatively, D is TRBD1 (5 bases). Germline CDR1 and CDR2: LGHDT and YNNKEL (reference sequence). Trimming took off 0 bases at V and 8 bases at J, with 13 bases between the two ends. CDR3 length: 14 residues. CDR3 residues: CASSQEGFWDGYTF. CDR3 sequence (DNA): TGTGCCAGCAGCCAAGAGGGTTTCTGGGACGGCTACACCTTC.

This clonotype was found a few times. The chain is built from TRBV20-1 and TRBJ2-3; 8 bases map to TRBD1. Germline trimming cut 3 bases from V and 0 bases from J; bases unmatched to any gene: 2. The CDR3 spans 14 residues. The germline gives CDR1 DFQATT, CDR2 SNEGSKA (reference sequence). For the CDR3, the DNA is TGCAGTGCTAGCGGGGACAGGAGCACAGATACGCAGTATTTT. The encoded protein is CSASGDRSTDTQYF.

This clonotype was observed a few times. The chain recombines TRBV7-2 with TRBJ1-1; possible D gene TRBD1, 5 bases. CDR1 is SGHTA, CDR2 FQGNSA, per germline. V dropped 0 bases and J dropped 4 bases, with 9 bases sitting between them. The CDR3 loop spans 14 amino acids. The CDR3 region has the DNA TGTGCCAGCAGCTTAGCGCAGGGCGTCACTGAAGCTTTCTTT. Translating gives CASSLAQGVTEAFF.

This clonotype was observed many times. The chain is built from TRBV12-3 or TRBV12-4 and TRBJ2-1; 8 nucleotides match TRBD1. The ends lost 6 bases at V and 7 bases at J; junction bases unmatched: 11. This CDR3 is 15 amino acids long. The DNA of the CDR3 is TGTGCCAGCAGGGGCCCCGGGACAGGCGAGAATGAGCAGTTCTTC. Translated: CASRGPGTGENEQFF.

The chain is built from TRBV20-1 and TRBJ2-5, with D possibly called TRBD1 or TRBD2 (6 bases each). Germline lookup yields CDR1 DFQATT and CDR2 SNEGSKA (reference sequence). The CDR3 is made up of 16 amino acids. Trimming removed 5 bases at V and 0 bases at J, with 19 bases between. The CDR3 DNA reads as TGCAGTGCTTTAAAGGACGGGGGCGATTACCAAGAGACCCAGTACTTC. This sequence encodes CSALKDGGDYQETQYF.

The chain has TRBV20-1 and TRBJ1-1; the D gene is possibly TRBD1 (6 bases). V lost 5 bases and J 4 bases, leaving 8 bases between the germline ends. Germline assignment: CDR1 DFQATT and CDR2 SNEGSKA (reference sequence). The CDR3 is made up of 11 amino acids. The CDR3 region is CSAYRATEAFF. As DNA, the CDR3 is TGCAGTGCTTACAGGGCCACTGAAGCTTTCTTT.